This T cell receptor beta chain came from a study of blood T cell repertoires in COVID-19. For the study at large: Sample material is recorded as cDNA or gDNA derived from T cells, B-cell-depleted T cells, or PBMCs.

Trimming removed 5 bases from V and 8 bases from J, with 21 bases in between. The CDR3 runs to 14 residues. The V gene's germline CDR1 is SQVTM and CDR2 ANQGSEA. TCRdb's table, derived via immunoSEQ multiplex PCR, lists solely in-frame clones and lacks some. The sample yields 140,000 to 150,000 clones, more than 75% seen once. Researchers sorted participants into cohorts using their self-reported clinical history. This clonotype was obtained from a woman in her twenties or thirties with acute COVID-19. Sequencing was performed on PBMCs or T cells enriched from blood (not recorded which). The chain is built from TRBV29-1 and TRBJ1-2; D uncertain. CDR3 sequence: CSVQGGGSLRGYTF. In nucleotides, the CDR3 is TGCAGCGTTCAAGGCGGCGGGTCGTTGAGAGGCTACACCTTC.